The 7 T cell receptor beta chains listed next were all sequenced from one sample in a study of T-cell memory formation after mild COVID-19. TCRdb re-analysed the 5' RACE reads in MiXCR, keeping a single row per CDR3 protein. Of roughly 180,000 distinct CDR3 sequences listed, roughly 12% are singletons. Sequencing was done on a sample of PBMCs or a T cell subset sorted from them (not recorded which). The receptors derive from a man in his late teens or twenties who had mild COVID-19 (a few samples of this study predate the infection). Cell type and time point are not known.

Only a few counts were recorded for this clonotype. V and J are TRBV9 and TRBJ2-4; 9 bases line up with TRBD1. V lost 4 bases to trimming and J lost 9 bases; unmatched junction nucleotides: 8. Germline CDR1 is SGDLS and CDR2 is YYNGEE. CDR3 size: 14 residues. CDR3 DNA: TGTGCCAGCAGCCAAAGGACAGGGGTCGGCATTCAGTACTTC. Protein sequence: CASSQRTGVGIQYF.

The V and J genes are TRBV6-5 and TRBJ2-7; 8 positions match TRBD1. Germline CDR1 and CDR2: MNHEY and SVGAGI. This CDR3 is built from 15 residues. V shed 5 bases, J shed 0 bases, and the junction held 6 bases outside the gene matches. The CDR3 sequence: CASSLQGARSYEQYF. CDR3 coding DNA: TGTGCCAGCAGTCTTCAGGGGGCCCGCTCCTACGAGCAGTACTTC.

This clonotype was counted ten times or more. This chain links TRBV5-1 with TRBJ1-6; 9 bases agree with TRBD1. V lost 2 bases to trimming and J lost 14 bases; unmatched junction nucleotides: 11. The germline gives CDR1 SGHRS, CDR2 YFSETQ. This CDR3 is 15 amino acids long. The CDR3 is CASSLQGAPLEALHF. DNA for the CDR3: TGCGCCAGCAGCTTACAGGGGGCGCCCCTGGAGGCCCTCCACTTT.

This clonotype was seen only a few times. The V call is TRBV18, the J call TRBJ2-3, with TRBD2 identical over 7 bases. This CDR3 is built from 15 residues. Germline CDR1 reads KGHSH; CDR2 reads LQKENI. V shed 2 bases and J 2 bases; nucleotides not matched to a gene: 4. The CDR3 sequence is CASSPISGVTDTQYF. The CDR3 nucleotides read TGTGCCAGCTCACCAATAAGCGGGGTCACAGATACGCAGTATTTT.

V usage is TRBV6-2 or TRBV6-3 and J usage is TRBJ2-3, with TRBD1 as a possible D gene (8 bases). The length of the CDR3 is 15 residues. V lost 6 bases to trimming and J lost 4 bases, with 17 bases between them. CDR1 and CDR2 (germline): MNHEY, SVGEGT. The CDR3 loop reads CASSEQGGPADTQYF. DNA of the CDR3: TGTGCCAGCAGCGAACAGGGGGGGCCGGCAGATACGCAGTATTTT.

This chain connects TRBV20-1 to TRBJ1-2, with TRBD1 identical over 7 bases. V was clipped by 3 bases and J by 2 bases; unmatched bases: 3. Germline V gives CDR1 DFQATT, CDR2 SNEGSKA (reference sequence). The CDR3 totals 13 residues. The CDR3 is CSASHRGNYGYTF. CDR3 sequence (DNA): TGCAGTGCTAGTCACAGGGGCAACTATGGCTACACCTTC.

This chain uses TRBV4-1 with TRBJ2-7; 9 nucleotides match TRBD1. Germline CDR1 is MGHRA and CDR2 is YSYEKL. CDR3 length: 15 residues. The V segment lost 3 bases and the J segment 3 bases; nucleotides outside the gene matches: 6. The chain's CDR3 is CASSQGQGRIYEQYF. DNA for the CDR3: TGCGCCAGCAGCCAGGGACAGGGACGTATCTACGAGCAGTACTTC.